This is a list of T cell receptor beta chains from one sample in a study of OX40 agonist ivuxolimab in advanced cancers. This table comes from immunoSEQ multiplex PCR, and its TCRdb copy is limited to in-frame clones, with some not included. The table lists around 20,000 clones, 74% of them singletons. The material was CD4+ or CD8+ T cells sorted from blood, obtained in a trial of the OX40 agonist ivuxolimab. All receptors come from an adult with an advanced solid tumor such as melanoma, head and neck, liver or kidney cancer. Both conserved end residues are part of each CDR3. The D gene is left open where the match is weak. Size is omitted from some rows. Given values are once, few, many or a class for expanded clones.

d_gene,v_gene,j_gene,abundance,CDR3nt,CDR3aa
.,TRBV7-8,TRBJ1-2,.,TGTGCCAGCAGCTTAGACAGGGCTAACTATGGCTACACCTTC,CASSLDRANYGYTF
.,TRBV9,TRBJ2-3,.,TGTGCCAGCAGCGGGGATGGACTTCTGGGGGATACGCAGTATTTT,CASSGDGLLGDTQYF
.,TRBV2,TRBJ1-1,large,TGTGCCAGCAGTGAGTGGGCCACCCCGGGCACTGAAGCTTTCTTT,CASSEWATPGTEAFF
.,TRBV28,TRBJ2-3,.,TGTGCCAGCACTCCCTTAAGGGCGGGGCCGCCAGATACGCAGTATTTT,CASTPLRAGPPDTQYF
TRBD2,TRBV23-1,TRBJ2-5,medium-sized,TGCGCCGGACAGAGCGGGGGCCTCCAAGAGACCCAGTACTTC,CAGQSGGLQETQYF
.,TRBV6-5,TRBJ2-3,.,TGTGCCAGCAGCCTCGGGACGGGCGATACGCAGTATTTT,CASSLGTGDTQYF
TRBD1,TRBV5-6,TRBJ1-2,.,TGTGCCAGCAGCTTCCGGGACAGCGGTTTAGGGAACTATGGCTACACCTTC,CASSFRDSGLGNYGYTF
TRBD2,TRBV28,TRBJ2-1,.,TGTGCCAGCAGTTCCTCGGGACTAGCGGGCTCCTACAATGAGCAGTTCTTC,CASSSSGLAGSYNEQFF
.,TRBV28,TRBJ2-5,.,TGTGCCAGCGGCCCCCCGGAACGGCGCATCCTCCAAGAGACCCAGTACTTC,CASGPPERRILQETQYF
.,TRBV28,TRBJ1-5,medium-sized,TGTGCCAGCAGTTTATTGGTGACAGGCTCTCAGCCCCAGCATTTT,CASSLLVTGSQPQHF
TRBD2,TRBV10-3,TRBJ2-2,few,TGTGCCATCAGTGATCAGCTAGCGGGAGGGACCGGGGAGCTGTTTTTT,CAISDQLAGGTGELFF
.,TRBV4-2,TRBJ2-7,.,TGTGCCAGCAGGGTGGGGAACGAGCAGTACTTC,CASRVGNEQYF
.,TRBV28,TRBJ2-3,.,TGTGCCAGCAGTCTAGCGAGACCCACAGATACGCAGTATTTT,CASSLARPTDTQYF
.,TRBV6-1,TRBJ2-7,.,TGTGCCAGCAGTGAATGGGGGGTCGCCTACGAGCAGTACTTC,CASSEWGVAYEQYF
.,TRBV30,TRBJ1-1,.,TGTGCCTGGAGTGTAGGCATGGGGAACACTGAAGCTTTCTTT,CAWSVGMGNTEAFF
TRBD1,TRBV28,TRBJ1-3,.,TGTGCCAGCAGGCCGGGACAGGGAGTTTGGAACACCATATATTTT,CASRPGQGVWNTIYF
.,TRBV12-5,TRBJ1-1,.,TGTGCTAGTGGTTTGCCTACAAGAGGGACTGAAGCTTTCTTT,CASGLPTRGTEAFF
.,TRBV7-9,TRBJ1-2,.,TGTGCCAGCAGCCCGTCGGGGGCGTCTTCGGGCCGACTCTTC,CASSPSGASSGRLF
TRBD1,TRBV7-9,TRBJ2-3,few,TGTGCCAGCAGCCCAGGACAGGTTGCAGATACGCAGTATTTT,CASSPGQVADTQYF
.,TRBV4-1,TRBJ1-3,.,TGCGCCAGCAGCCGAACATTAGGAAACACCATATATTTT,CASSRTLGNTIYF
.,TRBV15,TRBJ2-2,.,TGTGCCACCAGCAGAGAAAATTGGGGGCCGTACGGGGAGCTGTTTTTT,CATSRENWGPYGELFF
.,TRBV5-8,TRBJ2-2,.,TGTGCCAGCAGCCTCGTGGACACCGGGGAGCTGTTTTTT,CASSLVDTGELFF
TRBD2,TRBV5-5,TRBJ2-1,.,TGTGCCAGCAGCTTAGCCACTAGCGGGATTGTCAATGAGCAGTTCTTC,CASSLATSGIVNEQFF
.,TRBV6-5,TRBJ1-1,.,TGTGCCAGCAATTTCGGGACCGAAGCTTTCTTT,CASNFGTEAFF
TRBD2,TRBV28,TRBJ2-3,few,TGTGCCAGCACCCGAGCGGGGGAAGACACAGATACGCAGTATTTT,CASTRAGEDTDTQYF
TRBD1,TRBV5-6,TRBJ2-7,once,TGTGCCAGCAGCTTGGGAACAGGGGGCATGGTTTCCTACGAGCAGTACTTC,CASSLGTGGMVSYEQYF
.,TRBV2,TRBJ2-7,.,TGTGCCAGCAGTGAATCGAGGACAGTTGGCTACGAGCAGTACTTC,CASSESRTVGYEQYF